The 19 T cell receptor beta chains below were found in one sample sequenced in a study of OX40 agonist ivuxolimab in advanced cancers. Clones were sequenced by immunoSEQ multiplex PCR, and TCRdb holds only the in-frame ones, with some missing. Of about 16,000 clones listed, approximately 85% are singletons. Here the sequenced sample was CD4+ or CD8+ T cells sorted from blood, taken in a trial of the OX40 agonist ivuxolimab. The source of these receptors is an adult with an advanced solid tumor such as melanoma, head and neck, liver or kidney cancer.

This clone was seen a single time. CDR3: CASSPGTGEFEQYF. The CDR3 nucleotides read TGCGCCAGCAGCCCCGGGACAGGGGAATTCGAGCAGTACTTC. The genes are TRBV5-1 and TRBJ2-7; 10 nucleotides agree with TRBD1. With V trimmed by 4 bases and J by 6 bases, 7 bases remained unmatched. Germline loops: CDR1 SGHRS, CDR2 YFSETQ. The CDR3 extends over 14 amino acids.

The chain recombines TRBV6-6 with TRBJ1-1; possibly TRBD1 for D (5 bases). Trimming took 5 bases from V and 1 from J, leaving 11 bases between them. Germline CDR1 MNHNY, CDR2 SVGAGI (reference sequence). The CDR3 spans 14 residues. CDR3 sequence: CASSPGRTNTEAFF. The CDR3 region has the DNA TGTGCCAGCAGTCCGGGACGGACGAACACTGAAGCTTTCTTT.

The J gene is TRBJ2-1, the V gene TRBV27; 9 nucleotides line up with TRBD1. The CDR3 totals 15 residues. V dropped 6 bases and J dropped 0; count of bases not matched to a gene: 3. CDR1 is MNHEY, CDR2 SMNVEV, per germline (reference sequence). The CDR3 sequence is CASRLTGGSYNEQFF. Written as DNA, the CDR3 is TGTGCCAGCAGACTGACAGGGGGCTCCTACAATGAGCAGTTCTTC.

The rearrangement uses TRBV2 and TRBJ2-5; D may be TRBD1 (6 bases). The DNA end favors TRBJ2-7, so the J call may be wrong. CDR3 length: 14 residues. CDR1 SNHLY and CDR2 FYNNEI come from the germline V gene. This CDR3 reads CASSEGQGTREQYF. The CDR3 DNA is TGTGCCAGCAGTGAAGGTCAGGGGACCCGCGAGCAGTACTTC.

The rearrangement uses TRBV5-4 and TRBJ1-6; 7 bases line up with TRBD1. V was pared by 4 bases and J by 7 bases, with 8 bases of the junction left unmatched. The CDR3 is 15 amino acids. The germline gives CDR1 SGHNT, CDR2 YYREEE (reference sequence). The chain's CDR3 is CASSGEGGENSPLHF. The CDR3 bases are TGTGCCAGCAGCGGGGAAGGGGGCGAAAATTCACCCCTCCACTTT.

The chain joins TRBV9 to TRBJ2-5, with D tentatively TRBD1 (6 bases). Germline CDR1 and CDR2: SGDLS and YYNGEE. V lost 3 bases to trimming and J lost 3 bases, with 18 bases between them. The CDR3 totals 16 residues. The DNA for the CDR3 is TGTGCCAGCAGCGGTCTTGACAGAGGGGGTAAAGAGACCCAGTACTTC. It specifies CASSGLDRGGKETQYF. The variable domain in full, with the rest retrieved from reference TRBV9 and TRBJ2-5, is DSGVTQTPKHLITATGQRVTLRCSPRSGDLSVYWYQQSLDQGLQFLIQYYNGEERAKGNILERFSAQQFPDLHSELNLSSLELGDSALYFCASSGLDRGGKETQYFGPGTRLLVL.

The chain has TRBV7-9 and TRBJ2-1, with TRBD1 identical over 12 bases. V was clipped by 3 bases and J by 4 bases; unmatched bases: 7. Germline loops: CDR1 SEHNR, CDR2 FQNEAQ (reference sequence). The CDR3 covers 17 residues. CDR3 protein: CASSLGTGGAVYNEQFF. The CDR3 bases are TGTGCCAGCAGCTTGGGGACAGGGGGCGCCGTATACAATGAGCAGTTCTTC.

The CDR3 region is CASERTGEDWVPGNTIYF. The CDR3 nucleotides read TGTGCCAGTGAAAGGACAGGGGAAGATTGGGTTCCTGGAAACACCATATATTTT. V is TRBV19 and J is TRBJ1-3; 9 bases align to TRBD1. The CDR3 extends over 18 amino acids. Germline lookup yields CDR1 LNHDA and CDR2 SQIVND (reference sequence). The V and J ends lost 8 bases and 2 bases, in that order; junction bases with no gene match: 16.

The chain has TRBV10-3 and TRBJ1-2; possible D gene TRBD1, 5 bases. The germline CDR1 and CDR2 sequences are ENHRY and SYGVKD. V shed 6 bases and J shed 6 bases, with 8 bases lying between them. The length of the CDR3 is 11 residues. CDR3 nucleotides: TGTGCCATCAGCGGAGGGGATGGCTACACCTTC. This translates into CAISGGDGYTF.

This chain connects TRBV10-3 to TRBJ2-3; D is perhaps TRBD1 or TRBD2 (6 bases each). Trimming took 4 bases from V and 4 from J, leaving 21 bases between them. This CDR3 is built from 17 residues. Germline V gene lookup returns CDR1 ENHRY and CDR2 SYGVKD. Here the CDR3 DNA reads TGTGCCATCAGTGGGGCCTCACTAGCCAGGGGCCCAGATACGCAGTATTTT. Its protein is CAISGASLARGPDTQYF.

The chain has TRBV14 and TRBJ1-3, with no clear D. Germline loops: CDR1 SGHDN, CDR2 FVKESK. The V and J ends lost 3 bases and 0 bases respectively, with 12 bases between them. CDR3 length: 16 amino acids. The CDR3 nucleotides are TGTGCCAGCAGCCAGAGTCCCAGCTACTCTGGAAACACCATATATTTT. The encoded protein is CASSQSPSYSGNTIYF.

The V call is TRBV15, the J call TRBJ1-5; 9 nucleotides agree with TRBD1. The CDR3 loop spans 16 amino acids. Trimming cost V 4 bases and J 1 base; bases outside gene matches: 5. The germline CDR1 and CDR2 sequences are LNHNV and YYDKDF (reference sequence). In DNA, the CDR3 is TGTGCCACCAGCAACACAGGGGGCGGAAGCAATCAGCCCCAGCATTTT. Protein sequence: CATSNTGGGSNQPQHF.

The sample holds one count of this clone. The CDR3 DNA reads TGTGCCAGCAGCTTAGAAGTACGGCTAGGGAGAGACACCGGGGAGCTGTTTTTT. Residues: CASSLEVRLGRDTGELFF. The chain links TRBV7-4 to TRBJ2-2, with D maybe TRBD2 (5 bases). The CDR3 runs to 18 residues. V lost 1 base, J lost 3 bases, and 18 bases lay in between. Germline assignment: CDR1 SGHVT and CDR2 SQSDAQ.

This chain links TRBV6-5 with TRBJ2-7; 8 bases are a match to TRBD1. Germline CDR1 reads MNHEY; CDR2 reads SVGAGI. The junction had 11 bases not matched to a gene; V was cut back by 0 bases and J by 7 bases. This CDR3 has 16 residues. The CDR3, as DNA: TGTGCCAGCAGTTACTCAGCTCGGACAGGGTTTCTGGAGCAGTACTTC. Translated, it gives CASSYSARTGFLEQYF.

This CDR3 reads CASSTSGSYTGELFF. The CDR3 nucleotides are TGTGCCAGCAGCACCAGCGGGAGTTATACCGGGGAGCTGTTTTTT. This rearrangement joins TRBV9 to TRBJ2-2, with TRBD2 matching 8 bases. V gave up 4 bases and J gave up 5 bases; unmatched junction bases: 7. This CDR3 has 15 amino acids. Per germline, CDR1 SGDLS and CDR2 YYNGEE.

The CDR3 nucleotides read TGTGCCTGGAGTGTCGAGGGACCTTCTGGAAACACCATATATTTT. It yields the protein CAWSVEGPSGNTIYF. The chain combines TRBV30 with TRBJ1-3, with a tentative D call TRBD1 (5 bases). Germline-derived CDR1 and CDR2 are GTSNPN and SVGIG (reference sequence). V lost 0 bases and J lost 1, with 10 bases in between. The CDR3 is made up of 15 amino acids.

The V gene is TRBV23-1, the J gene TRBJ1-1; TRBD1 might be the D (6 bases). TRBV23-1 is flagged as an ORF with uncertain function. V was pared by 3 bases and J by 6 bases, with 14 bases between. The CDR3 has 14 residues. The CDR3 coding sequence is TGCGCCAGCAGTCATAGGGGGGGGGCCCCTGAAGCTTTCTTT. Its protein product is CASSHRGGAPEAFF.

The chain has TRBV19 and TRBJ2-1; D perhaps matches TRBD1 (6 bases). The ends were cut back, 4 bases at V and 2 bases at J, with 12 bases in the middle. Germline CDR1 is LNHDA and CDR2 is SQIVND (reference sequence). There are 15 residues in the CDR3. The chain's CDR3 is CASSNDRNPYNEQFF. CDR3 bases: TGTGCCAGTAGTAACGACAGGAATCCCTACAATGAGCAGTTCTTC. The entire variable domain, with the rest obtained from reference TRBV19 and TRBJ2-1, is as follows: DGGITQSPKYLFRKEGQNVTLSCEQNLNHDAMYWYRQDPGQGLRLIYYSQIVNDFQKGDIAEGYSVSREKKESFPLTVTSAQKNPTAFYLCASSNDRNPYNEQFFGPGTRLTVL.

The rearrangement links TRBV4-2 to TRBJ2-1; D unresolved. From germline, CDR1 is LGHNA and CDR2 YNFKEQ. This CDR3 region has 13 residues. V was pared by 3 bases and J by 8 bases, with 11 bases between. The chain's CDR3 is CASSHQTEHEQFF. The CDR3 DNA reads as TGTGCCAGCAGCCACCAGACTGAACATGAGCAGTTCTTC.